This T cell receptor (beta chain) was profiled in a study of blood T cell repertoires in COVID-19. The age range of participants was about 18 to 89 years, with residence in about 25 US areas. The V and J ends lost 1 base and 6 bases respectively, with 15 bases between them. Germline V gene data show CDR1 as LGHDT and CDR2 as YNNKEL (reference sequence). The CDR3 has 15 residues. This clone was counted a few times. This table comes from immunoSEQ multiplex PCR, and its TCRdb copy is limited to in-frame clones, with some not included. The data show about 250,000 clones, 85% to 90% seen once. The clonotype originates from a middle-aged man who had recovered from COVID-19. The sample was PBMCs or T cells enriched from blood (not recorded which). V gene TRBV3-1 (or the pseudogene TRBV3-2) combines with J gene TRBJ1-2; D is uncertain. In DNA, the CDR3 is TGTGCCAGCAGCCAAGCGGGAGCGAGGAACGATGGCTACACCTTC. Translated: CASSQAGARNDGYTF.